This is a list of T cell receptor beta chains from one sample in a study of T cell responses to AZD1222 COVID-19 vaccine. Repertoires were generated with immunoSEQ multiplex PCR, while TCRdb's copy carries only in-frame clones and drops some. The data hold approximately 150,000 clones, with over 80% observed a single time. This material consisted of peripheral blood, taken 28 days after the second dose of the MenACWY control vaccine. The receptors shown here come from an adult who received the MenACWY meningococcal vaccine as a control. Both conserved end residues are part of each CDR3.

cdr3_aa j_call v_call
CASSPMGTSGDEQYF TRBJ2-7 TRBV5-1
CASPHSEVRIETQYF TRBJ2-5 TRBV27
CASSFVSGRYEQYF TRBJ2-7 TRBV11-2
CASSSGQLHQPQHF TRBJ1-5 TRBV28
CASSQTTSGRQYF TRBJ2-5 TRBV14
CASSEWTGVYGYTF TRBJ1-2 TRBV25-1
CASSQGFGFGYTF TRBJ1-2 TRBV3-1/TRBV3-2
CATSSGNTIYF TRBJ1-3 TRBV24-1
CASSPYGQPNYEQYF TRBJ2-7 TRBV27
CASSRLAGGTYNEQFF TRBJ2-1 TRBV19
CASSPREARHTDTQYF TRBJ2-3 TRBV4-2